The sequence of this T cell receptor beta chain was determined in a study of blood T cell repertoires in COVID-19. Looking at the study overall: From the United States, Italy and Spain came samples of acute and convalescent COVID-19. T cells, B-cell-depleted T cells, or PBMCs supplied cDNA or gDNA.

This clone was detected once. The CDR3 extends over 14 amino acids. With 0 bases removed from V and 6 bases from J, the gap between germline ends came to 12 bases. CDR1 and CDR2 (germline): SGDLS, YYNGEE. Authors' analysis steps: Reference gene primer amplification in the assay estimated nucleated cell counts. Profiled with immunoSEQ multiplex PCR; TCRdb holds only in-frame clones, not every one. V, J and clone size are taken as reported in that table, and D and trimming were inferred from the DNA itself. This sample has roughly 180,000 clones; around three quarters occur once, and the top ten carry roughly 17%.

The V gene is TRBV9, the J gene TRBJ2-5; D might be TRBD1 (5 bases). This receptor was taken from a man between 60 and 75 years old with active or convalescent COVID-19. The specimen was peripheral blood. Here the CDR3 reads CASSVDRAGKTQYF. For the CDR3, the DNA is TGTGCCAGCAGCGTAGATCGGGCAGGGAAGACCCAGTACTTC.